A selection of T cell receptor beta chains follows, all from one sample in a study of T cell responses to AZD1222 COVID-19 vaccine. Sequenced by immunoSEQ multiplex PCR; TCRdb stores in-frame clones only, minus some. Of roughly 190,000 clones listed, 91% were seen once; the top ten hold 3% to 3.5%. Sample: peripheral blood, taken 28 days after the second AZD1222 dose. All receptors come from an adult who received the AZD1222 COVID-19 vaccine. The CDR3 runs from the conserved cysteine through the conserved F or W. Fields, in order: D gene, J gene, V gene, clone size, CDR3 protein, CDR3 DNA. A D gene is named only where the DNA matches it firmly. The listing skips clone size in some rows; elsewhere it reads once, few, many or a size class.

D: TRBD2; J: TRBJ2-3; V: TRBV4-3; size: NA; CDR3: CASSQAPSGTSGIGDTQYF; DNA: TGCGCCAGCAGCCAAGCCCCTAGCGGGACTAGCGGGATAGGGGATACGCAGTATTTT
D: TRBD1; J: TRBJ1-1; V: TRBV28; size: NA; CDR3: CASSLDRVNTEAFF; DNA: TGTGCCAGCAGCTTAGACAGGGTGAACACTGAAGCTTTCTTT
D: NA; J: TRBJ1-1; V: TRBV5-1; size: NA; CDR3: CASSFSTGGAGAFF; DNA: TGCGCCAGCAGCTTTAGTACGGGAGGGGCGGGGGCTTTCTTT
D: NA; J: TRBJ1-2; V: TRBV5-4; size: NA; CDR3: CASSLNAGQLGGYTF; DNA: TGTGCCAGCAGCTTGAATGCGGGACAACTGGGCGGCTACACCTTC
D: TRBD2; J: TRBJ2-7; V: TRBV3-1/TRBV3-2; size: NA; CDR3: CASSPSRGRAYEQYF; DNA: TGTGCCAGCAGCCCCAGCCGCGGGAGGGCCTACGAGCAGTACTTC
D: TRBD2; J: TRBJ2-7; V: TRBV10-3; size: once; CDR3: CAINDPGTSGSGEQYF; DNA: TGTGCCATCAACGACCCCGGGACTAGCGGGAGTGGCGAGCAGTACTTC
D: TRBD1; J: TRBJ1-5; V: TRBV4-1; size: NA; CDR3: CASSQEGGRVNQPQHF; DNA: TGCGCCAGCAGCCAAGAAGGGGGCCGGGTGAATCAGCCCCAGCATTTT
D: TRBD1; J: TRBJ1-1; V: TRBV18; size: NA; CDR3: CASSLGQGNTEAFF; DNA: TGTGCCAGCTCACTAGGACAGGGAAACACTGAAGCTTTCTTT
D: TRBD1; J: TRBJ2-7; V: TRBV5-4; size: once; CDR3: CASSNGQEWYEQYF; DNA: TGTGCCAGCAGCAACGGACAGGAATGGTACGAGCAGTACTTC
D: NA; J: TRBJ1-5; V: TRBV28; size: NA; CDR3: CASSSGTLGNQPQHF; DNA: TGTGCCAGCAGTTCCGGGACTCTGGGCAATCAGCCCCAGCATTTT
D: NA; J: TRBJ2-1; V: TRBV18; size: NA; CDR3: CASSPWGTQNNEQFF; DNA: TGTGCCAGCTCCCCTTGGGGGACTCAAAACAATGAGCAGTTCTTC
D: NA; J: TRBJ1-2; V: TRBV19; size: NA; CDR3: CASNQGGYGYTF; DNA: TGTGCCAGTAACCAGGGAGGCTATGGCTACACCTTC
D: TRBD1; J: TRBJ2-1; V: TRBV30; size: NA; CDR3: CAWKTGKAYNEQFF; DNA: TGTGCCTGGAAGACAGGGAAGGCCTACAATGAGCAGTTCTTC
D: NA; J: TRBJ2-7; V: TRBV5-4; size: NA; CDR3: CASNSNQGNEQYF; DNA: TGTGCCAGCAACTCCAACCAAGGGAACGAGCAGTACTTC
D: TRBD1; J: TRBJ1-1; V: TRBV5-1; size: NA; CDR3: CASRNERQGNTEAFF; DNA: TGCGCCAGCAGAAATGAGAGACAGGGAAATACTGAAGCTTTCTTT
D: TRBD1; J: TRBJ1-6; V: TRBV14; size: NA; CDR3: CASSLWGTGFSPLHF; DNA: TGTGCCAGCAGCCTCTGGGGGACAGGCTTCTCACCCCTCCACTTT
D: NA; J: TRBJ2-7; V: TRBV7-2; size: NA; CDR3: CASSLAREQYF; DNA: TGTGCCAGCAGCCTAGCGAGAGAGCAGTACTTC
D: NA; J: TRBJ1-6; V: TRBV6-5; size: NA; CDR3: CASRRDRGGGSPLHF; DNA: TGTGCCAGCCGACGGGACCGCGGGGGGGGTTCACCCCTCCACTTT
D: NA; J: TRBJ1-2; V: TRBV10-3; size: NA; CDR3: CAISDEGENYGYTF; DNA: TGTGCCATCAGTGATGAGGGGGAAAACTATGGCTACACCTTC
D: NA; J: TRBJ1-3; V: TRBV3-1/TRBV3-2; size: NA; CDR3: CASSQVWGVSGNTIYF; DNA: TGTGCCAGCAGCCAAGTCTGGGGTGTCTCTGGAAACACCATATATTTT
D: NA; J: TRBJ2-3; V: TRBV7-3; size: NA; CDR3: CASSLRGVTDTQYF; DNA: TGTGCCAGCAGCTTAAGGGGTGTCACAGATACGCAGTATTTT
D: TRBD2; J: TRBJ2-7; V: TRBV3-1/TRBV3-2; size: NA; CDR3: CASSQEPSGRSGHEQYF; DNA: TGTGCCAGCAGCCAAGAGCCGAGCGGGAGGAGTGGGCACGAGCAGTACTTC
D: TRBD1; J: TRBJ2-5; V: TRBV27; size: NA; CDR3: CASSFAGQGGETQYF; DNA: TGTGCCAGCAGTTTTGCGGGACAGGGAGGGGAGACCCAGTACTTC
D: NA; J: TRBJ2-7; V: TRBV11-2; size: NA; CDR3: CASSYSPQATEQYF; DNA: TGTGCCAGCAGCTACTCTCCTCAGGCAACCGAGCAGTACTTC
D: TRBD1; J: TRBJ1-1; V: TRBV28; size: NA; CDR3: CASNPGTASGTEAFF; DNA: TGTGCCAGCAACCCCGGGACAGCATCGGGGACTGAAGCTTTCTTT
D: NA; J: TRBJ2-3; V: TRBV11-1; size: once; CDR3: CASSPVGGGTQYF; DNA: TGTGCCAGCAGCCCGGTGGGAGGCGGTACGCAGTATTTT
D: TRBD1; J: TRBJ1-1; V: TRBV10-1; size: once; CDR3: CASSGGQGGQNTEAFF; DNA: TGCGCCAGCAGTGGAGGACAGGGTGGGCAGAACACTGAAGCTTTCTTT
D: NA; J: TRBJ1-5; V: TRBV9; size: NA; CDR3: CASSVGRDQPQHF; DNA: TGTGCCAGCAGCGTAGGCCGGGATCAGCCCCAGCATTTT
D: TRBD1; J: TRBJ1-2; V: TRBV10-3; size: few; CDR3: CAISDKGTGYGYTF; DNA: TGTGCCATCAGTGATAAAGGGACAGGCTATGGCTACACCTTC
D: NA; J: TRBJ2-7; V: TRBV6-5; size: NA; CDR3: CATDQLYEQYF; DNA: TGTGCCACTGATCAATTGTACGAGCAGTACTTC
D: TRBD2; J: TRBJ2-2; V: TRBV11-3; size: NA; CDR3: CASSPWTSSKSGELFF; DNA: TGTGCCAGCAGCCCCTGGACTAGCTCCAAATCCGGGGAGCTGTTTTTT
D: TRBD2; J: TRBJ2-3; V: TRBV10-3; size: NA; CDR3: CAIRGTSGSIRTDTQYF; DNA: TGTGCCATCAGGGGGACTAGCGGGAGCATCCGCACAGATACGCAGTATTTT
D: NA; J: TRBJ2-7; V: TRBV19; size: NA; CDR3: CASSSKAYEQYF; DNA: TGTGCCAGTAGCAGCAAAGCCTACGAGCAGTACTTC
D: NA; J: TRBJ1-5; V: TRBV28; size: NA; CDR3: CASTGYSNQPQHF; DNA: TGTGCCAGCACCGGGTATAGCAATCAGCCCCAGCATTTT
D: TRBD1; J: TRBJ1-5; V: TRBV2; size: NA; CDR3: CASRPGQWVNQPQHF; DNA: TGTGCCTCCAGACCGGGACAGTGGGTCAATCAGCCCCAGCATTTT
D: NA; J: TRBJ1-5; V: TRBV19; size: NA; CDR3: CASSILRDQPQHF; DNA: TGTGCCAGTAGTATCTTGAGGGATCAGCCCCAGCATTTT
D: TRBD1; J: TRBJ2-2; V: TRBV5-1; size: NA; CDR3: CASSLADRGFGELFF; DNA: TGCGCCAGCAGCTTGGCAGACAGGGGGTTCGGGGAGCTGTTTTTT
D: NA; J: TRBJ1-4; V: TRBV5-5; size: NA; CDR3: CASSSEDATNEKLFF; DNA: TGTGCCAGCAGCTCGGAGGATGCAACTAATGAAAAACTGTTTTTT
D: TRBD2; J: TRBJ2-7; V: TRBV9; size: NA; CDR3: CASSVEGGSEQYF; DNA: TGTGCCAGCAGCGTAGAGGGAGGGAGCGAGCAGTACTTC
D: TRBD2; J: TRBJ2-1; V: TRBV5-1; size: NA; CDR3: CASSLLAGARNEQFF; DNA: TGCGCCAGCAGCTTACTAGCGGGAGCCAGGAATGAGCAGTTCTTC
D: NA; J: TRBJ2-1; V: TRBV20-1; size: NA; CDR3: CGGVGDNEQFF; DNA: TGCGGGGGAGTAGGAGACAATGAGCAGTTCTTC
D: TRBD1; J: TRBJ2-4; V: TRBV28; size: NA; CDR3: CASSSDRAFSKNIQYF; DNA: TGTGCCAGCAGCTCGGACAGGGCCTTCTCCAAAAACATTCAGTACTTC
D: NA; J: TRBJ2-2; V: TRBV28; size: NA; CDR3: CASSLSYAGELFF; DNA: TGTGCCAGCAGTTTATCCTACGCCGGGGAGCTGTTTTTT
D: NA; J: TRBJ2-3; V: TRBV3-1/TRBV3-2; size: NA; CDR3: CASSWGDPTDTQYF; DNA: TGTGCCAGCAGCTGGGGGGACCCCACAGATACGCAGTATTTT
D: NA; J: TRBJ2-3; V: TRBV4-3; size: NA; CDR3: CASSQDSLGQADTQYF; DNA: TGCGCCAGCAGCCAAGATTCCCTCGGCCAAGCAGATACGCAGTATTTT
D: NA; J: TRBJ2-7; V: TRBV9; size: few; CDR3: CASSVGGISYEQYF; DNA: TGTGCCAGCAGCGTAGGGGGGATTTCCTACGAGCAGTACTTC
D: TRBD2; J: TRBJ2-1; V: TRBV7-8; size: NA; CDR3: CASSGLAWEQFF; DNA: TGTGCCAGCAGCGGACTAGCGTGGGAGCAGTTCTTC
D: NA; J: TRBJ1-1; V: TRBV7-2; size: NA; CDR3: CASSLAGEVNTEAFF; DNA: TGTGCCAGCAGCTTGGCAGGGGAGGTGAACACTGAAGCTTTCTTT
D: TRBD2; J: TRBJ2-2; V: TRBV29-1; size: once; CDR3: CSVDGTSGSLDTGELFF; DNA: TGCAGCGTTGATGGGACTAGCGGGAGCCTGGACACCGGGGAGCTGTTTTTT
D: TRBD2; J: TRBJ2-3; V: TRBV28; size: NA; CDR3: CASRLGLAGVTDTQYF; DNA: TGTGCCAGCAGGCTTGGACTAGCGGGGGTCACAGATACGCAGTATTTT
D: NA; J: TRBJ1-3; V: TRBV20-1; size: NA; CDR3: CSARRGNTIYF; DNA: TGCAGTGCTAGAAGGGGGAACACCATATATTTT
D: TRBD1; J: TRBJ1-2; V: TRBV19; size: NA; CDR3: CASSTVQGAGRGYTF; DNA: TGTGCCAGTAGTACGGTACAGGGGGCGGGTAGGGGCTACACCTTC
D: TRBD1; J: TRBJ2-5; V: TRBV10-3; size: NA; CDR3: CAISDRADTGDETQYF; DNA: TGTGCCATCAGTGATAGGGCAGACACAGGGGATGAGACCCAGTACTTC
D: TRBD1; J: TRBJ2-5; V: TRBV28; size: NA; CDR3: CASRVGTGGKTQYF; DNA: TGTGCCAGCAGGGTCGGGACAGGGGGAAAGACCCAGTACTTC
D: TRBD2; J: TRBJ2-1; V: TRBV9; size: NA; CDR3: CASSLPGGPNNEQFF; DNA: TGTGCCAGCTCCCTCCCGGGAGGGCCTAACAATGAGCAGTTCTTC